Shown below are 7 T cell receptor beta chains from a single sample sequenced in a study of vaccination effects on CD4 cells after COVID-19. Sequencing in the ViraFEST assay came after antigen-specific CD4+ T cells had been expanded with viral peptide pools, which were used to stimulate PBMC. Scientists isolated CD4+ T cells after a roughly 9-day culture period ended. All vaccine recipients tested negative for nucleocapsid antibodies and had never contracted SARS-CoV-2 infection. Antigen specificity for these receptors is unknown. Data came from immunoSEQ multiplex PCR; TCRdb stores just in-frame clones and leaves some out. The sample has more than 40,000 clones; 70% to 85% are singletons. This specimen consisted of CD4+ T cells from PBMCs cultured with HCoV-NL63 spike peptides, obtained before COVID-19 vaccination. The source is a human donor who received a COVID-19 vaccine.

This chain connects TRBV5-6 to TRBJ1-1; D may be TRBD1 (5 bases). Per germline, CDR1 SGHDT and CDR2 YYEEEE. The CDR3 length is 14 residues. The V end was cut by 3 bases, the J end by 1 base, with 10 bases between. The CDR3 DNA reads as TGTGCCAGCAGCTGGGGCATCGGGAACACTGAAGCTTTCTTT. Translation gives CASSWGIGNTEAFF.

This chain uses TRBV7-2 with TRBJ1-4, with 11 bases identical to TRBD1. V lost 5 bases, J lost 7 bases, and 6 bases stayed unmatched. The CDR3 is made up of 15 amino acids. Germline CDR1 is SGHTA and CDR2 is FQGNSA. CDR3 amino acids: CASSPRDRGGEKLFF. The CDR3 bases are TGTGCCAGCAGCCCAAGGGACAGGGGGGGTGAAAAACTGTTTTTT. The whole variable domain, filled in from reference TRBV7-2 and TRBJ1-4, reads GAGVSQSPSNKVTEKGKDVELRCDPISGHTALYWYRQSLGQGLEFLIYFQGNSAPDKSGLPSDRFSAERTGGSVSTLTIQRTQQEDSAVYLCASSPRDRGGEKLFFGSGTQLSVL.

A few counts support this clone. The CDR3 DNA reads as TGTGCCAGCAGCCGAGCTGGGGGAAACACCGGGGAGCTGTTTTTT. This gives the protein CASSRAGGNTGELFF. The V gene is TRBV7-3, the J gene TRBJ2-2; the D gene could be TRBD1 or TRBD2 (5 bases each). The CDR3 has 15 residues. Germline lookup yields CDR1 SGHTA and CDR2 FQGTGA. Trimming pared 5 bases from V and 2 bases from J, leaving 12 bases between.

V is TRBV9 and J is TRBJ2-2; 10 bases are a match to TRBD1. Trimming cost V 1 base and J 1 base; bases outside gene matches: 10. CDR1 SGDLS and CDR2 YYNGEE come from the germline V gene. There are 19 residues in the CDR3. CDR3 bases: TGTGCCAGCAGCGTATCCGCTGGGACAGGGGTCCTGAACACCGGGGAGCTGTTTTTT. It encodes CASSVSAGTGVLNTGELFF.

The genes are TRBV7-3 and TRBJ2-1; tentative D call: TRBD2 (5 bases). This CDR3 is 13 amino acids long. V was trimmed by 2 bases and J by 7 bases, leaving 9 bases between them. Germline lookup yields CDR1 SGHTA and CDR2 FQGTGA. Written as DNA, the CDR3 is TGTGCCAGCAGCTTAGGGTCGGGGAATGAGCAGTTCTTC. Translated: CASSLGSGNEQFF. The variable domain in full, completed from reference TRBV7-3 and TRBJ2-1, reads GAGVSQTPSNKVTEKGKYVELRCDPISGHTALYWYRQSLGQGPEFLIYFQGTGAADDSGLPNDRFFAVRPEGSVSTLKIQRTERGDSAVYLCASSLGSGNEQFFGPGTRLTVL.

This chain joins TRBV7-9 and TRBJ1-1; D gene ambiguous. The CDR3 covers 14 residues. Germline values: CDR1 SEHNR, CDR2 FQNEAQ (reference sequence). With 3 bases removed from V and 5 bases from J, the gap between germline ends came to 13 bases. The CDR3 DNA reads as TGTGCCAGCAGCTTGTCCGGGGTGAGGACTGAAGCTTTCTTT. It encodes CASSLSGVRTEAFF.

The rearrangement links TRBV7-2 to TRBJ1-2; TRBD1 matches 9 bases. Germline V gene data show CDR1 as SGHTA and CDR2 as FQGNSA. After removal of 4 bases from V and 2 bases from J, the junction contained 2 bases not matched to a gene. The CDR3 covers 14 residues. The CDR3 DNA reads TGTGCCAGCAGCTCGGGGACAGGGAACTATGGCTACACCTTC. Translated: CASSSGTGNYGYTF.